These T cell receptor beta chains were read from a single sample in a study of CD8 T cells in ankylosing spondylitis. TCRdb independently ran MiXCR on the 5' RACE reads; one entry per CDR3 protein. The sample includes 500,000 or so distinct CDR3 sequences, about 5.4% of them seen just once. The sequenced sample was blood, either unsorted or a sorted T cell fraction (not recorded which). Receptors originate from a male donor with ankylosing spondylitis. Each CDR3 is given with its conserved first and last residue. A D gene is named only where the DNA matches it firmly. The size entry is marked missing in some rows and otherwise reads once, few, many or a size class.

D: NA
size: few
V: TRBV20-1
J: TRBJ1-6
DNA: TGCTGTGCTAGTCCGGGGGCAGTTAGCTCCTATAATTCACCCCTCCACTTT
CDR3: CCASPGAVSSYNSPLHF

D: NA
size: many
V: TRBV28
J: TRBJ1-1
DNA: TGTGCCAGCAATAATCGGGGGATGAACACTGAAGCTTTCTTT
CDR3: CASNNRGMNTEAFF

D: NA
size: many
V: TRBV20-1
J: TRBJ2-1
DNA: TGCAGCTCGAGCCCCTTGGGCTCCTACAATGAGCAGTTCTTC
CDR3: CSSSPLGSYNEQFF

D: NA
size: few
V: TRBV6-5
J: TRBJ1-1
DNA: TGTGCCAGCAGTTACCAAACCCTGAACACTGAAGCTTTCTTT
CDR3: CASSYQTLNTEAFF

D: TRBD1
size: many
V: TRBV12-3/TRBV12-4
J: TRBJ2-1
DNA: TGTGCCAGCACCCCGGACAGGTCAAATGAGCAGTTCTTC
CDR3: CASTPDRSNEQFF

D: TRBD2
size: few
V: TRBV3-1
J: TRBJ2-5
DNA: TGTGCCAGCAGCCAACCGGGAGGGCTTCGCGAGACCCAGTACTTC
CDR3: CASSQPGGLRETQYF

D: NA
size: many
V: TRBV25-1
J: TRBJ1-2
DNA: TGTGCCAGCAGTGAGAATCAGGGGAGGAGCGGCTATGGCTACACCTTC
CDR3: CASSENQGRSGYGYTF

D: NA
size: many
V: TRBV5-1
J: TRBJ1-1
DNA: TGCGCCAGCAGCTGGGGCACCATGAACACTGAAGCTTTCTTT
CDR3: CASSWGTMNTEAFF

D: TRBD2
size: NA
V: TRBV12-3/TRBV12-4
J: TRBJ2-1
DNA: TGTGCCAGCAGACTGGGACTAGCGGGAGATTTGAAGCAGTTCTTC
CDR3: CASRLGLAGDLKQFF

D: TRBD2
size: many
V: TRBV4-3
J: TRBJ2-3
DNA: TGCGCCAGCAGCCAAGATTCGGGGGGGAGCACAGATACGCAGTATTTT
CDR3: CASSQDSGGSTDTQYF

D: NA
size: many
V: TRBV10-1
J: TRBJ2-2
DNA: TGCGCCAGCAGACGGGACACCACCGGGGAGCTGTTTTTT
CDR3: CASRRDTTGELFF

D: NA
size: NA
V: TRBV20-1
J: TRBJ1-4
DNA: TGCAGTGCTAGACGGCGACACGACTTCGGGAATGAAAAACTGTTTTTT
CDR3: CSARRRHDFGNEKLFF

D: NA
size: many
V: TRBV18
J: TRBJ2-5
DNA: TGTGCCAGCTCACCGGAAGAGACCCAGTACTTC
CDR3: CASSPEETQYF

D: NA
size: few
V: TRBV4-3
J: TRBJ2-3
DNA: TGCGCCAGCAGCCGGGTAGCGGTGCCAACGGAGGGTACGCAGTATTTT
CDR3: CASSRVAVPTEGTQYF

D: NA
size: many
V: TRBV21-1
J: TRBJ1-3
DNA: NA
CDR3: CASSGARLVGSGNTIYF

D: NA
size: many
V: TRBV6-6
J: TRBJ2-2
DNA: TGTGCCATACTACTTGCCGGGGAGCTGTTTTTT
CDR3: CAILLAGELFF

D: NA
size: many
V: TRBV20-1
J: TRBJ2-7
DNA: TGCAGTGCTAGTGCTTTGAGCGAGAGCTCCTACGAGCAGTACTTC
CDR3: CSASALSESSYEQYF

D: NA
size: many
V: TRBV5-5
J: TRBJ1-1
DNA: TGTGCCAGCAGCCCTCAGGGAGGCACGGGTGAAGCTTTCTTT
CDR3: CASSPQGGTGEAFF

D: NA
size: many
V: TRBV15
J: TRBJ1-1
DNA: TGTGCCACCAGCAGAGGTACAGGGAACACTGAAGCTTTCTTT
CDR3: CATSRGTGNTEAFF

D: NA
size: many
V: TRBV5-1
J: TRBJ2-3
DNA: TGCGCCAGCGCCGATACCCTAAGGAGCACAGATACGCAGTATTTT
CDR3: CASADTLRSTDTQYF

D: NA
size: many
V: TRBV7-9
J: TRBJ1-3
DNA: TGTGCCAGCAGCTTCTCAGACAGGACGAGGGGAAACACCATATATTTT
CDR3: CASSFSDRTRGNTIYF

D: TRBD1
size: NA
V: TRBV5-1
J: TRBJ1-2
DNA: TGCGCCAGCAGCCATGACAGGGTGTATGGCTACACCTTC
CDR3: CASSHDRVYGYTF

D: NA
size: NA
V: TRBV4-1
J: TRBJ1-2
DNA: TGCGCCAGCAGCCAAAGGGAATCTTCTCCTAACTATGGCTACACCTTC
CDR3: CASSQRESSPNYGYTF

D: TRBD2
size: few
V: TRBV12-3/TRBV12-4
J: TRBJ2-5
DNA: TGTGCCAGCAGCTCCGGGACTAGCGAGACGGAGACCCAGTACTTC
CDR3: CASSSGTSETETQYF

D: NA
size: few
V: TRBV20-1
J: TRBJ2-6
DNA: TGCAGTGCTAGCCCCCCAGACAACGTCCTGACTTTC
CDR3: CSASPPDNVLTF

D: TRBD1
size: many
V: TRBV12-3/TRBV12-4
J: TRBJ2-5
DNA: TGTGCCAGCAGCCCGGACAGGGTCACCCAAGAGACCCAGTACTTC
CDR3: CASSPDRVTQETQYF